Shown below are 23 T cell receptor beta chains from a single sample sequenced in a study of shared clonotypes between healthy human individuals. It was CD45RO-negative cells, positively selected for CCR7, that made up naive CD8 cells, with terminally differentiated effector memory CD45RA+ cells excluded. Clones were sequenced by immunoSEQ multiplex PCR, and TCRdb holds only the in-frame ones, with some missing. The repertoire holds hundreds of thousands of clones, with 95% to 98% as singletons. Sequenced: naive CD8+ T cells sorted from blood. The source of these receptors is a man aged 25-45 years in good health.

The V and J genes are TRBV11-2 and TRBJ2-7; 7 bases map to TRBD1. Germline trimming cut 5 bases from V and 2 bases from J; bases unmatched to any gene: 3. CDR3 length: 13 amino acids. CDR1 is SGHAT, CDR2 FQNNGV, per germline. In nucleotides, the CDR3 is TGTGCCAGCAGCCGGACAGGTCCCTACGAGCAGTACTTC. Translated: CASSRTGPYEQYF.

The V and J genes are TRBV5-1 and TRBJ1-2, with D possibly being TRBD1 (5 bases). V lost 1 base to trimming and J lost 0 bases, with 19 bases between them. The CDR3 has 18 residues. Germline loops: CDR1 SGHRS, CDR2 YFSETQ. In nucleotides, the CDR3 is TGCGCCAGCAGCTTGCTTGGGGGTCCCGCGGGCACTAACTATGGCTACACCTTC. Translating it yields CASSLLGGPAGTNYGYTF.

This clone came up once. The chain couples TRBV27 to TRBJ2-4, with 7 bases matching TRBD1. There are 13 residues in the CDR3. The junction had 3 bases not matched to a gene; V was cut back by 4 bases and J by 6 bases. From germline, CDR1 is MNHEY and CDR2 SMNVEV (reference sequence). CDR3 DNA sequence: TGTGCCAGCAGTTCCACAGGGGCAAACATTCAGTACTTC. Its translation: CASSSTGANIQYF.

The rearrangement joins TRBV5-6 to TRBJ2-1; D is undetermined. The ends were cut back, 4 bases at V and 9 bases at J, with 14 bases in the middle. Germline V lookup: CDR1 SGHDT, CDR2 YYEEEE. The CDR3 totals 13 residues. This CDR3 is CASSPPEASEQFF. The CDR3 DNA is TGTGCCAGCAGCCCACCGGAAGCCAGTGAGCAGTTCTTC.

Regarding this clone: Other nucleotide sequences from this sample produce the same CDR3. The chain uses TRBV20-1 and TRBJ2-1; D unresolved. The CDR3 is 10 residues long. V lost 3 bases and J 7 bases, leaving 4 bases between the germline ends. From germline, CDR1 is DFQATT and CDR2 SNEGSKA (reference sequence). Here the CDR3 reads CSARENEQFF. CDR3 DNA: TGCAGTGCTAGGGAGAATGAGCAGTTCTTC.

The genes are TRBV7-2 and TRBJ2-1; 7 bases match TRBD1. Germline lookup yields CDR1 SGHTA and CDR2 FQGNSA. The CDR3 has 15 amino acids. V gave up 5 bases and J gave up 0 bases; unmatched junction bases: 4. In DNA form, the CDR3 reads TGTGCCAGCAGCAAAGGGGGCGGCTCCTACAATGAGCAGTTCTTC. Its protein product is CASSKGGGSYNEQFF. The complete variable domain, with remaining parts taken from reference TRBV7-2 and TRBJ2-1, reads GAGVSQSPSNKVTEKGKDVELRCDPISGHTALYWYRQSLGQGLEFLIYFQGNSAPDKSGLPSDRFSAERTGGSVSTLTIQRTQQEDSAVYLCASSKGGGSYNEQFFGPGTRLTVL.

The rearrangement links TRBV11-2 to TRBJ2-1; tentative D call: TRBD2 (6 bases). The V end lost 7 bases, the J end lost 3 bases, and 10 bases lay between the germline ends. There are 13 residues in the CDR3. The germline V gene has CDR1 SGHAT and CDR2 FQNNGV. The DNA for the CDR3 is TGTGCCAGCACCTCGGGACTCTACAATGAGCAGTTCTTC. Amino acids: CASTSGLYNEQFF.

The V gene is TRBV9, the J gene TRBJ2-3, with 10 bases lining up with TRBD1. The CDR3 is 16 residues long. Unmatched junction bases numbered 5, after V lost 2 bases and J lost 2 bases. Germline V gene data show CDR1 as SGDLS and CDR2 as YYNGEE. The CDR3 loop reads CASSVGDRGPTDTQYF. The CDR3 DNA reads as TGTGCCAGCAGCGTGGGGGACAGGGGACCCACAGATACGCAGTATTTT.

J is TRBJ2-4 and V is TRBV4-3; 7 bases match TRBD1. The CDR3 contains 15 residues. Germline trimming cut 4 bases from V and 1 base from J; bases unmatched to any gene: 4. Germline CDR1 reads LGHNA; CDR2 reads YSLEER. The CDR3 DNA reads as TGCGCCAGCAGCCCCCGGGACAGTGCCAAAAACATTCAGTACTTC. It encodes CASSPRDSAKNIQYF.

In DNA form, the CDR3 reads TGTGCCAGCTCACCACCTCCGGAGGGGGCTAGATACGAGCAGTACTTC. Its translation: CASSPPPEGARYEQYF. This chain connects TRBV18 to TRBJ2-7; possibly TRBD1 for D (7 bases). CDR1 is KGHSH and CDR2 is LQKENI in the germline V gene. Trimming removed 0 bases from V and 4 bases from J, with 16 bases in between. This CDR3 has 16 residues.

This sequence joins TRBV27 and TRBJ2-7; D could derive from TRBD1 or TRBD2 (6 bases each). Trimming shortened V by 4 bases and J by 3 bases, and 16 bases separated the two germline ends. CDR1 is MNHEY, CDR2 SMNVEV, per germline (reference sequence). The CDR3 has 15 residues. As DNA, the CDR3 is TGTGCCAGCAGTTCCCTGCGGGACATATACTACGAGCAGTACTTC. This translates into CASSSLRDIYYEQYF.

This rearrangement joins TRBV9 to TRBJ2-1, with D perhaps TRBD2 (5 bases). Germline CDR1 and CDR2: SGDLS and YYNGEE. The V gene lost 3 bases and the J gene lost 7 bases, with 17 bases spanning the gap. The CDR3 length is 15 residues. CDR3 residues: CASSDEGTVTNEQFF. CDR3 DNA sequence: TGTGCCAGCAGCGACGAGGGAACTGTAACGAATGAGCAGTTCTTC.

The chain joins TRBV9 to TRBJ1-1; TRBD1 agrees at 8 bases. CDR3 length: 15 amino acids. Per the germline V gene, CDR1 is SGDLS and CDR2 is YYNGEE. J lost 3 bases, V lost 3 bases, and 7 bases had no gene match. The CDR3 loop reads CASSDEQGADTEAFF. CDR3 nucleotides: TGTGCCAGCAGCGACGAGCAGGGGGCCGACACTGAAGCTTTCTTT.

This chain joins TRBV6-6 and TRBJ2-5; 7 bases fit TRBD1. Germline assignment: CDR1 MNHNY and CDR2 SVGAGI (reference sequence). V dropped 5 bases and J dropped 2; count of bases not matched to a gene: 11. The CDR3 totals 16 residues. CDR3 in DNA: TGTGCCAGCAGTAGGGACAGCCTGAGGTATCAAGAGACCCAGTACTTC. As protein: CASSRDSLRYQETQYF.

This clone appeared a single time. The rearrangement links TRBV27 to TRBJ2-1, with D maybe TRBD2 (5 bases). CDR1 and CDR2 from the germline V gene are MNHEY and SMNVEV (reference sequence). With 2 bases removed from V and 2 bases from J, the gap between germline ends came to 10 bases. The length of the CDR3 is 15 residues. The CDR3 nucleotides are TGTGCCAGCAGTTTAAGCGGACCTCCCTACAATGAGCAGTTCTTC. It encodes CASSLSGPPYNEQFF.

In this sample, this clone turned up once. The chain is built from TRBV2 and TRBJ2-7; 13 nucleotides match TRBD2. Trimming cost V 5 bases and J 6 bases; bases outside gene matches: 4. The CDR3 length is 14 residues. Germline V CDR1 and CDR2: SNHLY, FYNNEI. In DNA, the CDR3 is TGTGCCAGCAGTAGACTAGCGGGAGGTTTCGAGCAGTACTTC. This codes for CASSRLAGGFEQYF.

The chain is built from TRBV29-1 and TRBJ2-5, with D unresolved. The CDR3 contains 11 residues. In germline, CDR1 is SQVTM, CDR2 ANQGSEA. Trimming removed 4 bases from V and 3 bases from J, with 6 bases in between. CDR3 sequence: CSVGGEETQYF. The DNA of the CDR3 is TGCAGCGTTGGTGGGGAAGAGACCCAGTACTTC.

This chain uses TRBV27 with TRBJ2-7, with TRBD2 matching 7 bases. Germline V gene data show CDR1 as MNHEY and CDR2 as SMNVEV (reference sequence). V dropped 5 bases and J dropped 6; count of bases not matched to a gene: 7. The CDR3 has 13 amino acids. The DNA of the CDR3 is TGTGCCAGCAGTCAGACTAGCATCGGCGAGCAGTACTTC. This codes for CASSQTSIGEQYF.

The chain recombines TRBV4-3 with TRBJ2-2; possibly TRBD1 for D (5 bases). The V gene lost 3 bases and the J gene lost 0 bases, with 14 bases spanning the gap. Germline V CDR1 and CDR2: LGHNA, YSLEER. The CDR3 totals 17 residues. The CDR3 sequence: CASSHNEWTSNTGELFF. The CDR3 nucleotides read TGCGCCAGCAGCCACAATGAATGGACATCGAACACCGGGGAGCTGTTTTTT.

The genes are TRBV9 and TRBJ2-3; 13 nucleotides agree with TRBD2. This CDR3 comprises 16 residues. Germline CDR1 SGDLS, CDR2 YYNGEE. Trimming at V came to 4 bases and at J to 5 bases, leaving 7 bases not matched to a gene. The CDR3 spells CASSPRTSGSLDTQYF. The CDR3 coding sequence is TGTGCCAGCAGCCCGCGGACTAGCGGGAGTTTAGATACGCAGTATTTT.

The V and J genes are TRBV29-1 and TRBJ2-2; D is undetermined. The CDR3 has 14 residues. Trimming took off 6 bases at V and 1 base at J, with 12 bases between the two ends. CDR1 and CDR2 from the germline V gene are SQVTM and ANQGSEA. CDR3 region: CSVPARGNTGELFF. The CDR3 nucleotides read TGCAGCGTCCCCGCCCGCGGGAACACCGGGGAGCTGTTTTTT.

The chain couples TRBV5-1 to TRBJ2-1, with 11 bases matching TRBD2. Trimming removed 0 bases from V and 6 bases from J; junction bases left unmatched: 5. CDR1 and CDR2 (germline): SGHRS, YFSETQ. The CDR3 extends over 16 amino acids. The CDR3 here is CASSLVTSGTFNEQFF. In nucleotides, the CDR3 is TGCGCCAGCAGCTTGGTGACTAGCGGGACTTTCAATGAGCAGTTCTTC.

This clone was detected once. The rearrangement uses TRBV6-1 and TRBJ2-7; the D is unclear. CDR1 and CDR2 from the germline V gene are MNHNS and SASEGT. V lost 4 bases to trimming and J lost 3 bases, with 4 bases between them. This CDR3 comprises 11 residues. Written as DNA, the CDR3 is TGTGCCAGCAGTGTTGGCTACGAGCAGTACTTC. Translated, it gives CASSVGYEQYF.